What follows are 28 T cell receptor beta chains derived from one specimen sequenced in a study of cytomegalovirus exposure and HLA in healthy donors. Sequencing was performed with immunoSEQ multiplex PCR; in TCRdb, only in-frame clones are kept and a portion is missing. Of more than 150,000 clones listed, roughly 84% are singletons. The specimen was PBMCs. These receptors all come from a woman aged 18 to 35 in good health and CMV-seropositive.

This sequence joins TRBV18 and TRBJ2-5; perhaps TRBD2 as D (6 bases). The V end was cut by 6 bases, the J end by 3 bases, with 14 bases between. The CDR3 length is 14 residues. Germline CDR1 and CDR2: KGHSH and LQKENI. For the CDR3, the DNA is TGTGCCAGCTCCCCCCGGGAGAGTGAAGAGACCCAGTACTTC. It yields the protein CASSPRESEETQYF.

The chain's CDR3 is CASSTGQGWGPQHF. The CDR3 region has the DNA TGTGCCAGCAGTACGGGACAGGGGTGGGGGCCCCAGCATTTT. The chain joins TRBV27 to TRBJ1-5, with 10 bases matching TRBD1. The germline gives CDR1 MNHEY, CDR2 SMNVEV (reference sequence). Germline trimming cut 5 bases from V and 9 bases from J; bases unmatched to any gene: 7. This CDR3 comprises 14 residues.

The CDR3 nucleotides read TGTGCCAGTAGTAGGACAGGAGCCCTCTCCTACGAGCAGTACTTC. Translation gives CASSRTGALSYEQYF. This rearrangement joins TRBV19 to TRBJ2-7; 7 bases match TRBD1. Germline CDR1 LNHDA, CDR2 SQIVND (reference sequence). This CDR3 has 15 residues. V lost 4 bases and J lost 0; bases outside the gene matches: 6.

This chain uses TRBV5-6 with TRBJ1-2; D is perhaps TRBD1 (5 bases). The CDR3 is made up of 15 amino acids. The V and J ends lost 0 bases and 4 bases respectively, with 13 bases between them. The germline CDR1 and CDR2 sequences are SGHDT and YYEEEE. Here the CDR3 DNA reads TGTGCCAGCAGCTTGGTGGTAGGGGATGCCTATGGCTACACCTTC. Its translation: CASSLVVGDAYGYTF.

V and J are TRBV5-1 and TRBJ2-1, with 7 bases that match TRBD2. The V segment lost 4 bases and the J segment 2 bases; nucleotides outside the gene matches: 6. The CDR3 has 15 amino acids. Germline CDR1 and CDR2: SGHRS and YFSETQ. The CDR3 reads CASSPTSVAYNEQFF. Written as DNA, the CDR3 is TGCGCCAGCAGCCCAACTAGCGTCGCCTACAATGAGCAGTTCTTC.

This clone was observed a few times. The V and J genes are TRBV11-2 and TRBJ2-2; the match to TRBD1 covers 8 bases. Trimming took 8 bases from V and 5 from J; bases not matched to a gene: 10. The CDR3 is 15 residues long. CDR1 is SGHAT and CDR2 is FQNNGV in the germline V gene. The DNA of the CDR3 is TGTGCCAGCCTAGAGTGGGACAGGAGAACCGGGGAGCTGTTTTTT. Translating it yields CASLEWDRRTGELFF.

CDR3 protein: CASSLRGNTEAFF. CDR3 DNA sequence: TGTGCCAGCTCTCTCAGGGGGAACACTGAAGCTTTCTTT. The chain uses TRBV18 and TRBJ1-1; the D gene is possibly TRBD1 (6 bases). Trimming pared 6 bases from V and 1 base from J, leaving 9 bases between. The germline V gene has CDR1 KGHSH and CDR2 LQKENI. This CDR3 spans 13 amino acids. The full variable domain, its missing parts supplied by reference TRBV18 and TRBJ1-1, is NAGVMQNPRHLVRRRGQEARLRCSPMKGHSHVYWYRQLPEEGLKFMVYLQKENIIDESGMPKERFSAEFPKEGPSILRIQQVVRGDSAAYFCASSLRGNTEAFFGQGTRLTVV.

V and J are TRBV2 and TRBJ2-3; D gene unclear. From germline, CDR1 is SNHLY and CDR2 FYNNEI. The CDR3 extends over 13 amino acids. Deletions cut 6 bases from V and 4 bases from J, with 11 bases between. CDR3 sequence reads: CASSPWLADTQYF. As DNA, the CDR3 is TGTGCCAGCAGCCCGTGGCTGGCAGATACGCAGTATTTT.

This clone was seen a single time. The chain uses TRBV5-5 and TRBJ2-7; 7 nucleotides align to TRBD1. This CDR3 region has 15 residues. The germline gives CDR1 SGHKS, CDR2 YYEKEE (reference sequence). J was trimmed by 7 bases and V by 5 bases; bases with no gene match: 15. CDR3 DNA sequence: TGTGCCAGCAGGATCCGGGACAGTGGTCAGGGGGAGCAGTACTTC. Protein: CASRIRDSGQGEQYF.

The V gene is TRBV6-5, the J gene TRBJ1-1; the match to TRBD1 covers 8 bases. Germline-derived CDR1 and CDR2 are MNHEY and SVGAGI. Trimming removed 2 bases from V and 8 bases from J; junction bases left unmatched: 4. This CDR3 comprises 13 residues. CDR3 in amino acids: CASSYGTGIEAFF. The CDR3 nucleotides are TGTGCCAGCAGTTACGGGACAGGTATCGAAGCTTTCTTT.

V is TRBV6-5 and J is TRBJ2-7; the match to TRBD2 covers 9 bases. CDR3 size: 16 residues. The germline V gene encodes CDR1 MNHEY and CDR2 SVGAGI. Trimming at V came to 0 bases and at J to 5 bases, leaving 8 bases not matched to a gene. The CDR3 region is CASSYSGSGGSHEQYF. The DNA for the CDR3 is TGTGCCAGCAGTTACTCGGGTAGCGGGGGTTCCCACGAGCAGTACTTC.

CDR3 sequence (DNA): TGTGCCAGCTCACCAACTAACTCCAACTATGGCTACACCTTC. Residues: CASSPTNSNYGYTF. The V call is TRBV18, the J call TRBJ1-2; D is uncertain. V was shortened by 2 bases and J by 2 bases, with 9 bases between the two germline ends. The CDR3 has 14 residues. CDR1 is KGHSH and CDR2 is LQKENI in the germline V gene.

V usage is TRBV2 and J usage is TRBJ1-1, with 11 bases fitting TRBD1. V trimming: 10 bases; J trimming: 4 bases; junction bases outside the gene matches: 5. Germline V gives CDR1 SNHLY, CDR2 FYNNEI. The CDR3 is made up of 13 amino acids. The CDR3 DNA reads as TGTGCCACCCGGGACAGGGGGGGCACTGAAGCTTTCTTT. It yields the protein CATRDRGGTEAFF.

The CDR3 DNA is TGTGCCAGCAGTGAAGCGGTAGCGGGCGCAGATACGCAGTATTTT. It specifies CASSEAVAGADTQYF. This sequence joins TRBV6-1 and TRBJ2-3; 7 bases align to TRBD2. CDR1 is MNHNS, CDR2 SASEGT, per germline. This CDR3 has 15 amino acids. V trimming: 0 bases; J trimming: 4 bases; junction bases outside the gene matches: 4.

This sequence joins TRBV18 and TRBJ2-3; D might be TRBD2 (5 bases). This CDR3 is built from 15 residues. Germline V CDR1 and CDR2: KGHSH, LQKENI. Trimming shortened V by 2 bases and J by 2 bases, and 11 bases separated the two germline ends. CDR3 bases: TGTGCCAGCTCACCAAAACGGGGAGTCACAGATACGCAGTATTTT. Its protein is CASSPKRGVTDTQYF. The variable domain in full, completed from reference TRBV18 and TRBJ2-3, reads NAGVMQNPRHLVRRRGQEARLRCSPMKGHSHVYWYRQLPEEGLKFMVYLQKENIIDESGMPKERFSAEFPKEGPSILRIQQVVRGDSAAYFCASSPKRGVTDTQYFGPGTRLTVL.

The chain links TRBV6-5 to TRBJ1-2, with a weak D call TRBD1 (6 bases). The CDR3 is 14 residues long. V shed 6 bases and J shed 2 bases, with 13 bases lying between them. CDR1 and CDR2 (germline): MNHEY, SVGAGI. CDR3 protein: CASSPSQGNYGYTF. CDR3 bases: TGTGCCAGCAGCCCGTCTCAGGGGAACTATGGCTACACCTTC.

The rearrangement uses TRBV14 and TRBJ1-1, with 8 bases matching TRBD1. In germline, CDR1 is SGHDN, CDR2 FVKESK. V lost 4 bases to trimming and J lost 0 bases; unmatched junction nucleotides: 4. The CDR3 runs to 15 residues. The CDR3 region has the DNA TGTGCCAGCAGCCTAAGGACAGGGTTGAACACTGAAGCTTTCTTT. This sequence encodes CASSLRTGLNTEAFF.

V usage is TRBV5-1 and J usage is TRBJ1-2; 9 nucleotides line up with TRBD1. The CDR3 covers 17 residues. Germline values: CDR1 SGHRS, CDR2 YFSETQ. J lost 7 bases, V lost 4 bases, and 17 bases had no gene match. The CDR3 coding sequence is TGCGCCAGCAGCGTGGGACAGGGAACCAAACTATCAGGTGGCTACACCTTC. Its translation: CASSVGQGTKLSGGYTF.

This rearrangement joins TRBV4-3 to TRBJ2-4; D uncertain. The V end was cut by 0 bases, the J end by 8 bases, with 14 bases between. CDR3 size: 15 residues. Germline values: CDR1 LGHNA, CDR2 YSLEER. CDR3 region: CASSQDVSFNDIQYF. CDR3 coding DNA: TGCGCCAGCAGCCAAGATGTCAGTTTTAATGACATTCAGTACTTC.

This clone was seen more than once but under ten times. This rearrangement joins TRBV2 to TRBJ1-2; D gene uncertain. The germline V gene has CDR1 SNHLY and CDR2 FYNNEI. The CDR3 runs 12 residues. Trimming left V 8 bases short and J 4 bases short, with 11 bases between. This chain's CDR3 is CASGQEAYGYTF. CDR3 bases: TGTGCCAGCGGTCAGGAGGCCTATGGCTACACCTTC.

The chain joins TRBV5-1 to TRBJ2-5; 7 nucleotides agree with TRBD1. The CDR3 is 13 residues long. With V trimmed by 4 bases and J by 3 bases, 3 bases remained unmatched. CDR1 is SGHRS, CDR2 YFSETQ, per germline. This chain's CDR3 is CASSMGTEETQYF. CDR3 coding DNA: TGCGCCAGCAGCATGGGGACAGAAGAGACCCAGTACTTC.

This clone was counted a single time. This chain joins TRBV27 and TRBJ1-1, with 9 bases identical to TRBD1. Trimming cost V 0 bases and J 7 bases; bases outside gene matches: 6. The CDR3 is 15 residues long. From germline, CDR1 is MNHEY and CDR2 SMNVEV (reference sequence). The CDR3 DNA reads as TGTGCCAGCAGTTTATCGTACAGGGGGCGAAATGAAGCTTTCTTT. Its protein product is CASSLSYRGRNEAFF.

The gene calls are TRBV18 and TRBJ2-6; no definite D call. Between the trimmed V and J ends, which lost 2 bases and 0 bases, there was a span of 5 bases. CDR1 and CDR2 (germline): KGHSH, LQKENI. CDR3 length: 15 amino acids. The CDR3 reads CASSPSGSGANVLTF. The DNA of the CDR3 is TGTGCCAGCTCACCATCCGGCTCTGGGGCCAACGTCCTGACTTTC. The full variable domain, completed using reference TRBV18 and TRBJ2-6, is NAGVMQNPRHLVRRRGQEARLRCSPMKGHSHVYWYRQLPEEGLKFMVYLQKENIIDESGMPKERFSAEFPKEGPSILRIQQVVRGDSAAYFCASSPSGSGANVLTFGAGSRLTVL.

The V call is TRBV7-6, the J call TRBJ1-6; D perhaps matches TRBD1 (5 bases). The CDR3 totals 14 residues. Germline CDR1 SGHVS, CDR2 FNYEAQ. Trimming removed 0 bases at V and 9 bases at J, with 9 bases between. CDR3: CASSLARAASPLHF. CDR3 DNA: TGTGCCAGCAGCTTAGCCAGGGCTGCTTCACCCCTCCACTTT.

The chain combines TRBV4-3 with TRBJ1-5; 7 bases map to TRBD1. This CDR3 contains 16 residues. Germline loops: CDR1 LGHNA, CDR2 YSLEER. V lost 0 bases and J lost 4; bases outside the gene matches: 6. CDR3 in amino acids: CASSQDWSGGNQPQHF. The CDR3 DNA reads TGCGCCAGCAGCCAAGATTGGTCAGGGGGAAATCAGCCCCAGCATTTT.

Regarding this clone: In the same sample, other DNA sequences code for this CDR3. The chain joins TRBV5-1 to TRBJ1-3, with D possibly TRBD1 on 5 matching bases. V dropped 0 bases and J dropped 1 base, with 5 bases sitting between them. Germline CDR1 is SGHRS and CDR2 is YFSETQ. The CDR3 is made up of 14 amino acids. The DNA for the CDR3 is TGCGCCAGCAGCTTGGAGGGGTCTGGAAACACCATATATTTT. Encoded protein: CASSLEGSGNTIYF.

The sample holds a few counts of this clone. This chain uses TRBV27 with TRBJ1-2, with TRBD1 as a possible D gene (5 bases). The CDR3 extends over 11 amino acids. With 7 bases removed from V and 7 bases from J, the gap between germline ends came to 10 bases. Germline V gene sequence: CDR1 MNHEY, CDR2 SMNVEV (reference sequence). As DNA, the CDR3 is TGTGCCAGCACGGGGGTGGGTGGCTACACCTTC. Translating it yields CASTGVGGYTF.

The chain combines TRBV13 with TRBJ1-2; D call uncertain. The germline CDR1 and CDR2 sequences are PRHDT and FYEKMQ (reference sequence). Trimming shortened V by 0 bases and J by 1 base, and 3 bases separated the two germline ends. The CDR3 totals 13 residues. The CDR3 nucleotides are TGTGCCAGCAGCTTAGGCAGTAACTATGGCTACACCTTC. Its protein is CASSLGSNYGYTF.